These T cell receptor beta chains were read from a single sample in a study of blood T cell repertoires in COVID-19. TCRdb's copy holds only in-frame clones and misses some; the assay was immunoSEQ multiplex PCR. The data contain more than 200,000 clones, about 87% of them singletons. Sample: peripheral blood. These receptors were obtained from a woman aged 60 to 75 with COVID-19, enrolled during active disease. The CDR3 runs from the conserved cysteine through the conserved F or W. Fields, in order: V gene, clone size, CDR3 length, J gene, D gene, CDR3 DNA, CDR3 protein. A D gene is named only where the DNA matches it firmly. Size is omitted from some rows. Given values are once, few, many or a class for expanded clones.

v_gene: TRBV30; abundance: -; len: 14; j_gene: TRBJ2-7; d_gene: TRBD2; CDR3nt: TGTGCCTGGAGTGTACTAGCGGGAGCCGACGAGCAGTACTTC; CDR3aa: CAWSVLAGADEQYF
v_gene: TRBV7-6; abundance: -; len: 15; j_gene: TRBJ1-1; d_gene: -; CDR3nt: TGTGCCAGCAGCTCCGAGCCCTTCCGGGACACTGAAGCTTTCTTT; CDR3aa: CASSSEPFRDTEAFF
v_gene: TRBV6-6; abundance: -; len: 16; j_gene: TRBJ2-1; d_gene: TRBD2; CDR3nt: TGTGCCAGCAGTCGACAAAGACTAGCGGGCACAGAGACGCAGTTCTTC; CDR3aa: CASSRQRLAGTETQFF
v_gene: TRBV19; abundance: -; len: 16; j_gene: TRBJ1-6; d_gene: -; CDR3nt: TGTGCCAGTAGTCCGGCGGGGGGTACATTAGATTCACCCCTCCACTTT; CDR3aa: CASSPAGGTLDSPLHF
v_gene: TRBV15; abundance: -; len: 16; j_gene: TRBJ1-5; d_gene: -; CDR3nt: TGTGCCACCAGCAGAGATGGTCCCCTCGGCGGTCAGCCCCAGCATTTT; CDR3aa: CATSRDGPLGGQPQHF
v_gene: TRBV2; abundance: -; len: 13; j_gene: TRBJ1-2; d_gene: -; CDR3nt: TGTGCCAGCAGCGTGACCGGGTATGGAAGCTACACCTTC; CDR3aa: CASSVTGYGSYTF
v_gene: TRBV7-9; abundance: -; len: 15; j_gene: TRBJ2-3; d_gene: -; CDR3nt: TGTGCCAGCAGCTTATTTTTAGGAGGCACAGATACGCAGTATTTT; CDR3aa: CASSLFLGGTDTQYF
v_gene: TRBV6-6; abundance: -; len: 16; j_gene: TRBJ2-5; d_gene: TRBD1; CDR3nt: TGTGCCAGCAGTCGCGTCGTTACAGGGGGCCAAGAGACCCAGTACTTC; CDR3aa: CASSRVVTGGQETQYF
v_gene: TRBV6-5; abundance: -; len: 15; j_gene: TRBJ1-5; d_gene: -; CDR3nt: TGTGCCAGCATGGTATATTCCGGGGGCAATCAGCCCCAGCATTTT; CDR3aa: CASMVYSGGNQPQHF
v_gene: TRBV6-5; abundance: -; len: 16; j_gene: TRBJ2-2; d_gene: TRBD1; CDR3nt: TGTGCCAGCAGTTACCGGGACAGGGGGCGCGGCGGGGAGCTGTTTTTT; CDR3aa: CASSYRDRGRGGELFF
v_gene: TRBV6-5; abundance: -; len: 14; j_gene: TRBJ1-3; d_gene: TRBD1; CDR3nt: TGTGCCAGCAGAGAGACAGGGGGCCTTAACACCATATATTTT; CDR3aa: CASRETGGLNTIYF
v_gene: TRBV7-2; abundance: -; len: 18; j_gene: TRBJ2-3; d_gene: -; CDR3nt: TGTGCCAGCAGCTTAGCCGGGGGAATCGGACGCACTGGGAATACGCAGTATTTT; CDR3aa: CASSLAGGIGRTGNTQYF
v_gene: TRBV6-5; abundance: once; len: 15; j_gene: TRBJ2-3; d_gene: TRBD2; CDR3nt: TGTGCCAGCAGACTCCAAGGGGCTAGCGGAGATACGCAGTATTTT; CDR3aa: CASRLQGASGDTQYF
v_gene: TRBV5-1; abundance: -; len: 15; j_gene: TRBJ1-1; d_gene: -; CDR3nt: TGCGCCAGCAGCCCGGCTCAGGGTGCCGGCACTGAAGCTTTCTTT; CDR3aa: CASSPAQGAGTEAFF
v_gene: TRBV5-1; abundance: -; len: 15; j_gene: TRBJ1-4; d_gene: -; CDR3nt: TGCGCCAGCAGAGCTAACACAGGGATTATTGAAAAACTGTTTTTT; CDR3aa: CASRANTGIIEKLFF
v_gene: TRBV27; abundance: -; len: 16; j_gene: TRBJ2-7; d_gene: -; CDR3nt: TGTGCCAGCAGTTCACAGACAGGCCGCCCGCCCTACGAGCAGTACTTC; CDR3aa: CASSSQTGRPPYEQYF
v_gene: TRBV7-9; abundance: -; len: 16; j_gene: TRBJ2-3; d_gene: TRBD2; CDR3nt: TGTGCCAGCAGCTTAAGGACTAGCAACCCTACAGATACGCAGTATTTT; CDR3aa: CASSLRTSNPTDTQYF
v_gene: TRBV19; abundance: -; len: 15; j_gene: TRBJ1-5; d_gene: -; CDR3nt: TGTGCCAGTAGTATGAGAGAAAGAATAAATCAGCCCCAGCATTTT; CDR3aa: CASSMRERINQPQHF
v_gene: TRBV30; abundance: -; len: 12; j_gene: TRBJ1-3; d_gene: -; CDR3nt: TGTGCCTGGAAAGAGAGTGGAAACACCATATATTTT; CDR3aa: CAWKESGNTIYF
v_gene: TRBV18; abundance: -; len: 14; j_gene: TRBJ2-5; d_gene: TRBD1; CDR3nt: TGTGCCAGCTCCCTAGACAGGGCCCAAGAGACCCAGTACTTC; CDR3aa: CASSLDRAQETQYF
v_gene: TRBV5-1; abundance: -; len: 12; j_gene: TRBJ2-7; d_gene: -; CDR3nt: TGCGCCAGCAGCGTGGACGGGTACGAGCAGTACTTC; CDR3aa: CASSVDGYEQYF
v_gene: TRBV11-2; abundance: -; len: 14; j_gene: TRBJ2-7; d_gene: TRBD2; CDR3nt: TGTGCCAGCAGCACCGAGCGGGGGCCCTACGAGCAGTACTTC; CDR3aa: CASSTERGPYEQYF
v_gene: TRBV7-2; abundance: -; len: 14; j_gene: TRBJ2-1; d_gene: -; CDR3nt: TGTGCCAGCAGCTTAGGACTACCGTCGGAGGGGCAGTTCTTC; CDR3aa: CASSLGLPSEGQFF
v_gene: TRBV3-1/TRBV3-2; abundance: -; len: 16; j_gene: TRBJ2-2; d_gene: TRBD2; CDR3nt: TGTGCCAGCAGCCTGAGAGCGGGACTGAACACCGGGGAGCTGTTTTTT; CDR3aa: CASSLRAGLNTGELFF
v_gene: TRBV24-1; abundance: -; len: 17; j_gene: TRBJ2-5; d_gene: TRBD2; CDR3nt: TGTGCCACCAGTGATCTCGGGACTAGCGACAACCAAGAGACCCAGTACTTC; CDR3aa: CATSDLGTSDNQETQYF
v_gene: TRBV30; abundance: once; len: 13; j_gene: TRBJ1-2; d_gene: -; CDR3nt: TGTGCCTGGAACGGGGGTCTTGGCTATGGCTACACCTTC; CDR3aa: CAWNGGLGYGYTF
v_gene: TRBV6-2/TRBV6-3; abundance: -; len: 16; j_gene: TRBJ2-1; d_gene: -; CDR3nt: TGTGCCAGCAGTTACCTTGGGGGGGCCCAATACAATGAGCAGTTCTTC; CDR3aa: CASSYLGGAQYNEQFF
v_gene: TRBV3-1/TRBV3-2; abundance: -; len: 16; j_gene: TRBJ2-3; d_gene: -; CDR3nt: TGTGCCAGCAGCCGGGCTACGGCTGCAGGTTTTGATACGCAGTATTTT; CDR3aa: CASSRATAAGFDTQYF
v_gene: TRBV15; abundance: -; len: 18; j_gene: TRBJ2-6; d_gene: TRBD2; CDR3nt: TGTGCCACCAGCAGAGACCTAGCGGGAGTAGCTGGGGCCAACGTCCTGACTTTC; CDR3aa: CATSRDLAGVAGANVLTF
v_gene: TRBV19; abundance: -; len: 15; j_gene: TRBJ2-5; d_gene: -; CDR3nt: TGTGCCAGTACCCCCCAGGTGGGGCGGACAGAGACCCAGTACTTC; CDR3aa: CASTPQVGRTETQYF
v_gene: TRBV6-5; abundance: -; len: 14; j_gene: TRBJ1-2; d_gene: -; CDR3nt: TGTGCCAGCAGTTACCAGGGCGACTACTATGGCTACACCTTC; CDR3aa: CASSYQGDYYGYTF
v_gene: TRBV5-1; abundance: -; len: 14; j_gene: TRBJ2-7; d_gene: -; CDR3nt: TGCGCCAGCAGCTTGCAAGTGGGAGTCGACGAGCAGTACTTC; CDR3aa: CASSLQVGVDEQYF
v_gene: TRBV27; abundance: -; len: 12; j_gene: TRBJ2-7; d_gene: -; CDR3nt: TGTGCCAGCAGTTTCCTAGCTGGCGAGCAGTACTTC; CDR3aa: CASSFLAGEQYF
v_gene: TRBV27; abundance: -; len: 19; j_gene: TRBJ2-6; d_gene: TRBD1; CDR3nt: TGTGCCAGCAGTCACCTCGGGACAGGGGCTCTCTCTGGGGCCAACGTCCTGACTTTC; CDR3aa: CASSHLGTGALSGANVLTF
v_gene: TRBV10-3; abundance: -; len: 17; j_gene: TRBJ2-1; d_gene: TRBD2; CDR3nt: TGTGCCATCAGTGAGTCCACTAGCGTTTTCTCCTACAATGAGCAGTTCTTC; CDR3aa: CAISESTSVFSYNEQFF
v_gene: TRBV2; abundance: -; len: 15; j_gene: TRBJ2-4; d_gene: -; CDR3nt: TGTGCCAGCGGTTTCCCTGCGGGACCCGTGAACATTCAGTACTTC; CDR3aa: CASGFPAGPVNIQYF
v_gene: TRBV24-1; abundance: -; len: 17; j_gene: TRBJ1-2; d_gene: TRBD1; CDR3nt: TGTGCCACCAGTGATAGGGGGCCGGGGACGAACGGCTATGGCTACACCTTC; CDR3aa: CATSDRGPGTNGYGYTF
v_gene: TRBV6-6; abundance: few; len: 13; j_gene: TRBJ1-5; d_gene: TRBD1; CDR3nt: TGTGCCAGCAGCCCCGGACAGGTCCAGCCCCAGCATTTT; CDR3aa: CASSPGQVQPQHF
v_gene: TRBV25-1; abundance: -; len: 15; j_gene: TRBJ2-7; d_gene: TRBD1; CDR3nt: TGTGCCAGCAGTGAATATGGACAGGGGAGGTACGAGCAGTACTTC; CDR3aa: CASSEYGQGRYEQYF
v_gene: TRBV30; abundance: -; len: 14; j_gene: TRBJ1-2; d_gene: TRBD1; CDR3nt: TGTGCCTGGAATCGGGACAGAAAAAACTATGGCTACACCTTC; CDR3aa: CAWNRDRKNYGYTF